This T cell receptor beta chain was obtained from a study of regulatory T cells in long-lasting Graves disease. Study-wide background: Graves' cases, newly diagnosed, had used antithyroid drugs under 3 months.

With iRepertoire HTBI primers and Arm-PCR of CDR3 regions, TCR beta libraries were built. TCRdb redid the calling of the multiplex PCR reads with MiXCR, one entry per CDR3 protein. The sample contains hundreds of thousands of distinct CDR3 sequences, over 15% of which appear only once. This clonotype showed up many times. Specified time point: newly diagnosed GD, antithyroid drugs for less than 3 months. With RNA extracted from PBMCs as input, the TCR library was made. The EDTA tubes were filled with 8 to 9.5 milliliters of drawn peripheral blood. The CDR3 covers 15 residues. The V end lost 4 bases, the J end lost 4 bases, and 14 bases lay between the germline ends. Germline V gene lookup returns CDR1 MDHEN and CDR2 SYDVKM. This sample was shared with a second study, whose subject was T cells in Graves' hyperthyroidism and ophthalmopathy. That source adds: Most clonotypes expanded in thyroid above 0.001 were likewise present in blood.

This clonotype originated in a man in his forties with Graves disease. This material consisted of peripheral blood mononuclear cells (PBMCs), taken at new diagnosis, from a patient treated with antithyroid drugs. The chain has TRBV28 and TRBJ1-5; D remains ambiguous. CDR3 in DNA: TGTGCCAGCAGTTCAAGGGAGGTAAGGAATCAGCCCCAGCATTTT. This translates into CASSSREVRNQPQHF.